Listed here is a single T cell receptor beta chain. Its antigen is unknown. Repertoires were generated with immunoSEQ multiplex PCR, while TCRdb's copy carries only in-frame clones and drops some. The repertoire consists of 90,000 to 100,000 clones, with roughly 90% occurring once and the leading ten covering around 0.49%. This record belongs to a study of graft-versus-host responses after intestinal transplantation. On the study more broadly: Once they had received anti-thymocyte globulin induction, all recipients took tacrolimus and steroids for about three years.

Overall study findings and caveats: Within the allografts of patients who had graft-donor T cell macrochimerism, graft-versus-host to host-versus-graft clonal ratios were high. In recipient marrow, GvH clones were found, and some appeared first in ileum or blood.

Germline V gene data show CDR1 as SGHNT and CDR2 as YYREEE (reference sequence). This CDR3 is 15 amino acids long. V lost 2 bases, J lost 1 base, and 10 bases lay in between. This sequence joins TRBV5-4 and TRBJ2-1; TRBD2 might be the D (6 bases). The origin of this receptor is a human donor who received an intestinal transplant. The specimen was unstimulated CD8+ T cells sorted from spleen or lymph node cells, collected before intestinal transplant. Here the CDR3 DNA reads TGTGCCAGCAGCTTTACAGGAGGGTCCTACAATGAGCAGTTCTTC. It specifies CASSFTGGSYNEQFF.